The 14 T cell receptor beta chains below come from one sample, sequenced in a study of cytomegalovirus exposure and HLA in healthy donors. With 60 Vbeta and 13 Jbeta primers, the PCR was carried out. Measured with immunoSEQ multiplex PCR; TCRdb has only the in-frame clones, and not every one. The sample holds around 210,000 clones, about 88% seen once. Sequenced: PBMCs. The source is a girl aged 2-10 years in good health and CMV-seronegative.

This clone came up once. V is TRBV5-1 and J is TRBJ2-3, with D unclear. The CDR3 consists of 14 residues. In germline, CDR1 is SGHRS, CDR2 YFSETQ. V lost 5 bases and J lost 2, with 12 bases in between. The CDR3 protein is CASRYRLDTDTQYF. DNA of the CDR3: TGCGCCAGCAGGTACCGGTTAGACACAGATACGCAGTATTTT.

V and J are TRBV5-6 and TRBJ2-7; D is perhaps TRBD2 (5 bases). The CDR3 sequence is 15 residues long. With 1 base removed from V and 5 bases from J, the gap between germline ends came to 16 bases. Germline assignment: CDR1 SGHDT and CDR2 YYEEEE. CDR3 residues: CASSLYTRDFHEQYF. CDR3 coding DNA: TGTGCCAGCAGCTTGTATACACGGGATTTCCACGAGCAGTACTTC.

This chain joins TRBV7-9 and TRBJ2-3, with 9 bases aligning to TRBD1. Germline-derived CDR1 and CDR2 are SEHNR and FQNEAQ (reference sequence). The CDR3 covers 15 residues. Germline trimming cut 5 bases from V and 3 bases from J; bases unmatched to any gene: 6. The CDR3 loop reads CASSSTGGTTDTQYF. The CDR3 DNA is TGTGCCAGCAGCAGCACAGGGGGCACGACAGATACGCAGTATTTT.

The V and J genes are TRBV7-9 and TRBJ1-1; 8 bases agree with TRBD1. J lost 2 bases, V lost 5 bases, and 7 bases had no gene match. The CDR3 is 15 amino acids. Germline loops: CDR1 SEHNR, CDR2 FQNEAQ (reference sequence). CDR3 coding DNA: TGTGCCAGCAGCATAGGACAGGGAGCCAACACTGAAGCTTTCTTT. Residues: CASSIGQGANTEAFF.

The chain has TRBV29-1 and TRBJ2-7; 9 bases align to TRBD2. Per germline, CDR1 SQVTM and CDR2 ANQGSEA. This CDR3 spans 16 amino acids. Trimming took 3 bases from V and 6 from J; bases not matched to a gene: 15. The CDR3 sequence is CSVEFSGSFSRTEQYF. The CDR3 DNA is TGCAGCGTTGAGTTTAGCGGGAGTTTTTCACGTACCGAGCAGTACTTC.

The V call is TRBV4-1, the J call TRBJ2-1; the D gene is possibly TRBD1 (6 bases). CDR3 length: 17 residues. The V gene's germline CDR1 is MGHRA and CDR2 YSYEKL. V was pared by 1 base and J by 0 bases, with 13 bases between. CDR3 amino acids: CASSQALGAISYNEQFF. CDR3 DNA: TGCGCCAGCAGCCAAGCCCTGGGGGCCATCTCCTACAATGAGCAGTTCTTC.

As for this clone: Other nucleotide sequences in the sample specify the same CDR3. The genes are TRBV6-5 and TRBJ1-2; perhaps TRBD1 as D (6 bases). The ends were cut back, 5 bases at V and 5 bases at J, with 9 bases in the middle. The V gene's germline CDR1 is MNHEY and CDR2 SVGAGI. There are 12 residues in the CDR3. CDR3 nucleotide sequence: TGTGCCAGCAGTCTAACAGGGTATGGCTACACCTTC. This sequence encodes CASSLTGYGYTF.

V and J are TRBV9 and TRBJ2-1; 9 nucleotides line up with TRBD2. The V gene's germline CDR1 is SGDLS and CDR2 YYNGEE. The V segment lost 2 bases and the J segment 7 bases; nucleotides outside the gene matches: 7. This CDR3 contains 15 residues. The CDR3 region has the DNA TGTGCCAGCAGCGTTTTGGGACTAGCCCAGAATGAGCAGTTCTTC. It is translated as CASSVLGLAQNEQFF.

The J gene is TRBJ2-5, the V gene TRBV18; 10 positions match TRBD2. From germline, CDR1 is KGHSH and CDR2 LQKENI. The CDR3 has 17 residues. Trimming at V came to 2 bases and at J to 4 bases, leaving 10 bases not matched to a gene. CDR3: CASSPAPSGGWAETQYF. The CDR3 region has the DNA TGTGCCAGCTCACCAGCCCCTAGCGGGGGCTGGGCAGAGACCCAGTACTTC.

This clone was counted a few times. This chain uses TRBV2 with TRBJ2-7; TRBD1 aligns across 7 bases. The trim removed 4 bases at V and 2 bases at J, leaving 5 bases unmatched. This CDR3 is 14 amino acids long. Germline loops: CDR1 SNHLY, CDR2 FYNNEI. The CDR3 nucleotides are TGTGCCAGCAGTGGACAGGGACAAGCCTACGAGCAGTACTTC. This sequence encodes CASSGQGQAYEQYF. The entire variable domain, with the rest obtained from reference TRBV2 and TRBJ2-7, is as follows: EPEVTQTPSHQVTQMGQEVILRCVPISNHLYFYWYRQILGQKVEFLVSFYNNEISEKSEIFDDQFSVERPDGSNFTLKIRSTKLEDSAMYFCASSGQGQAYEQYFGPGTRLTVT.

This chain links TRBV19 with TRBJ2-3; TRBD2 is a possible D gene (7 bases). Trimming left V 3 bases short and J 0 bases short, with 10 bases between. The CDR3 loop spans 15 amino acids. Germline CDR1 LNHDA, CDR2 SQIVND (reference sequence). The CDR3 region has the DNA TGTGCCAGTAGTATTCGGGGGGCTAGCACAGATACGCAGTATTTT. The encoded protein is CASSIRGASTDTQYF.

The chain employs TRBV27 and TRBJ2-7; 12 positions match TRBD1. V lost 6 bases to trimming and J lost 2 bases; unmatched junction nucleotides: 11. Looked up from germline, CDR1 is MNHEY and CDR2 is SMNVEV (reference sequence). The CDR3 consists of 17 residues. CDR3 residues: CASRHTGQGALTYEQYF. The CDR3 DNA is TGTGCCAGCAGGCATACGGGACAGGGGGCTCTTACCTACGAGCAGTACTTC.

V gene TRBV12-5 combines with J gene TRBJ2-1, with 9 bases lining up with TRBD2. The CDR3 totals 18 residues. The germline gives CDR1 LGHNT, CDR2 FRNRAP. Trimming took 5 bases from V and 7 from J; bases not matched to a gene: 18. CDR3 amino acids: CASGTQGGRAVGRNEQFF. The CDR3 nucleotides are TGTGCTAGTGGTACGCAAGGCGGGAGGGCCGTTGGGCGTAATGAGCAGTTCTTC. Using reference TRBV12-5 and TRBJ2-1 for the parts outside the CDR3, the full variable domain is DARVTQTPRHKVTEMGQEVTMRCQPILGHNTVFWYRQTMMQGLELLAYFRNRAPLDDSGMPKDRFSAEMPDATLATLKIQPSEPRDSAVYFCASGTQGGRAVGRNEQFFGPGTRLTVL.

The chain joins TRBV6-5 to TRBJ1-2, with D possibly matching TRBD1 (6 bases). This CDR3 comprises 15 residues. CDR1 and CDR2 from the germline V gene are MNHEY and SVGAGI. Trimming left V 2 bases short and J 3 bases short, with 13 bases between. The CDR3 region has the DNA TGTGCCAGCAGTTACGATTTGGGGGCTGACTATGGCTACACCTTC. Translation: CASSYDLGADYGYTF.